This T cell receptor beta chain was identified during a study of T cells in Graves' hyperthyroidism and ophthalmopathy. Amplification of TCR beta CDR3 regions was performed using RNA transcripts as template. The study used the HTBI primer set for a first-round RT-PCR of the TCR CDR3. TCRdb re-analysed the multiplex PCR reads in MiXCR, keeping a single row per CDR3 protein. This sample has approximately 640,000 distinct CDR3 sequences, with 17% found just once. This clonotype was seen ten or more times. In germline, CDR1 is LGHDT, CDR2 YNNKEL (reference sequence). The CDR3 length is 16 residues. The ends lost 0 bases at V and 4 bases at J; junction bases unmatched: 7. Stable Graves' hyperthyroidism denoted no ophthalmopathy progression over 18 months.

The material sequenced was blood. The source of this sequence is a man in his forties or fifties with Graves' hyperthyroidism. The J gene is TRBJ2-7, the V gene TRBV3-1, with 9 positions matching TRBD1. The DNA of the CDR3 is TGTGCCAGCAGCCAAGATAAACCGGGACAGGGATACGAGCAGTACTTC. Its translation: CASSQDKPGQGYEQYF.